This entry features one T cell receptor (beta chain) sequence. Sequencing used immunoSEQ multiplex PCR; TCRdb keeps in-frame clones, though not all of them. The table has 350,000 to 500,000 clones, around nine tenths seen once; the top ten hold less than 1.5%. The germline V gene has CDR1 ENHRY and CDR2 SYGVKD. V gave up 6 bases and J gave up 6 bases, with 8 bases separating them. This CDR3 has 12 residues. This record belongs to a study of blood T cell repertoires in COVID-19. The sample comprised PBMCs or T cells enriched from blood (not recorded which). The chain carries TRBV10-3 and TRBJ2-2; D possibly corresponds to TRBD2 (5 bases). The clonotype originates from a woman in her late teens or twenties who had been exposed to COVID-19. The CDR3 DNA reads TGTGCCATCAGGGACTTCTCCGGGGAGCTGTTTTTT. Translation gives CAIRDFSGELFF.